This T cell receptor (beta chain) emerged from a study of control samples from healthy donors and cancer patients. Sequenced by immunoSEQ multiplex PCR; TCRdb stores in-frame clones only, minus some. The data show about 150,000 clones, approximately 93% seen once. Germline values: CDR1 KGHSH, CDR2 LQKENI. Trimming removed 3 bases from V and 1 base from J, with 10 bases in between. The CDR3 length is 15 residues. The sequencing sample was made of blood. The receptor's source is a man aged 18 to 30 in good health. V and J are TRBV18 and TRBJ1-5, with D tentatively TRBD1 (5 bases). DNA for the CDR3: TGTGCCAGCTCACCCCAGGGTCGGAGCAATCAGCCCCAGCATTTT. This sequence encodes CASSPQGRSNQPQHF.